This passage covers 5 T cell receptor beta chains from one sample sequenced in a study of cytomegalovirus exposure and HLA in healthy donors. The PCR was carried out with 60 Vbeta primers and 13 Jbeta primers. The data were produced by immunoSEQ multiplex PCR, yet TCRdb's version contains in-frame clones alone and is incomplete. The data contain 100,000 to 150,000 clones, 80% to 85% of them seen just once; the ten biggest clones take up around 1%. Sequencing input: PBMCs. All receptors derive from a woman in her thirties in good health and CMV-seronegative.

This clone was found once. This chain connects TRBV2 to TRBJ1-1; D unresolved. This CDR3 is 15 amino acids long. Deletions cut 6 bases from V and 1 base from J, with 15 bases between. Germline CDR1 is SNHLY and CDR2 is FYNNEI. CDR3 sequence: CASRSQQVANTEAFF. The CDR3 DNA sequence: TGTGCCAGCAGAAGCCAGCAGGTGGCGAACACTGAAGCTTTCTTT.

This chain joins TRBV6-6 and TRBJ2-1; 11 positions match TRBD2. The CDR3 runs to 14 residues. V was clipped by 8 bases and J by 5 bases; unmatched bases: 5. CDR1 is MNHNY and CDR2 is SVGAGI in the germline V gene (reference sequence). CDR3: CASWGLADNNEQFF. DNA of the CDR3: TGTGCCAGCTGGGGACTAGCGGACAACAATGAGCAGTTCTTC.

For this clone: Within the sample, other DNA sequences also encode this same CDR3. The chain recombines TRBV5-1 with TRBJ2-2, with TRBD1 matching 7 bases. The CDR3 covers 15 residues. Germline trimming cut 3 bases from V and 1 base from J; bases unmatched to any gene: 3. CDR1 SGHRS and CDR2 YFSETQ come from the germline V gene. Here the CDR3 reads CASSSGTVNTGELFF. The CDR3 DNA is TGCGCCAGCAGCTCCGGGACAGTGAACACCGGGGAGCTGTTTTTT.

The chain links TRBV30 to TRBJ1-2, with 10 bases aligning to TRBD1. The CDR3 sequence is 14 residues long. Trimming removed 4 bases from V and 5 bases from J; junction bases left unmatched: 7. Germline V gives CDR1 GTSNPN, CDR2 SVGIG (reference sequence). The DNA of the CDR3 is TGTGCCTGGACGACGGGACAGGGGTATTATGGCTACACCTTC. This translates into CAWTTGQGYYGYTF.

This clone was seen a single time. The chain carries TRBV7-2 and TRBJ2-7, with D maybe TRBD1 (5 bases). CDR3 length equals 14 residues. The V and J ends lost 3 bases and 0 bases respectively, with 9 bases between them. CDR1 is SGHTA, CDR2 FQGNSA, per germline. The CDR3 sequence: CASSFNRYSYEQYF. The CDR3 DNA is TGTGCCAGCAGCTTCAACAGGTACTCCTACGAGCAGTACTTC.